This section outlines one T cell receptor beta chain sequence together with its context. Germline values: CDR1 MNHEY, CDR2 SMNVEV (reference sequence). The CDR3 covers 15 residues. V was pared by 8 bases and J by 8 bases, with 23 bases between. The record originates from a study of T cell changes during pregnancy in multiple sclerosis. This table comes from immunoSEQ multiplex PCR, and its TCRdb copy is limited to in-frame clones, with some not included. The sample consists of approximately 20,000 clones, about nine tenths of them appearing once. Sequencing was performed on CD8+ T cells from peripheral blood mononuclear cells, taken in the third trimester of pregnancy. The sequence derives from a female donor in good health, enrolled as a control in a pregnancy study. The chain couples TRBV27 to TRBJ2-3; tentative D call: TRBD1 (5 bases). CDR3: CASVSFSDSRGTQYF. CDR3 nucleotides: TGTGCCAGCGTGTCGTTCAGCGATTCAAGGGGTACGCAGTATTTT.